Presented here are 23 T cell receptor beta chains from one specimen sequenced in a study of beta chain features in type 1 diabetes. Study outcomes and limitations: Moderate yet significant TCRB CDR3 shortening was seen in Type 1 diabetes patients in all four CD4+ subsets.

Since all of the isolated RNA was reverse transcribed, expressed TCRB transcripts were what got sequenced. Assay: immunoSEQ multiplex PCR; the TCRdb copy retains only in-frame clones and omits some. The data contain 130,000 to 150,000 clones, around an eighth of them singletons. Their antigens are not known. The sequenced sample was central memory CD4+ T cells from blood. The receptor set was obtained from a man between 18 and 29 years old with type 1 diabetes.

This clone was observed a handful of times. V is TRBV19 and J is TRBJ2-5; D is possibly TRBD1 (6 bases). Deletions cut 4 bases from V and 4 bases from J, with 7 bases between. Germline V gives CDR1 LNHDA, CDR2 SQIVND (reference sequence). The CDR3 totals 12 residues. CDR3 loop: CASSKTGETQYF. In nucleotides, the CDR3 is TGTGCCAGTAGTAAGACAGGAGAGACCCAGTACTTC.

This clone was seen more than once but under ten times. The CDR3, as DNA: TGCGCCAGCAGCCAGGATCGATCTAGCGGGGTCTACAATGAGCAGTTCTTC. This gives the protein CASSQDRSSGVYNEQFF. This chain connects TRBV4-1 to TRBJ2-1; TRBD2 matches 9 bases. The CDR3 spans 17 residues. CDR1 and CDR2 (germline): MGHRA, YSYEKL. V gave up 3 bases and J gave up 3 bases; unmatched junction bases: 9.

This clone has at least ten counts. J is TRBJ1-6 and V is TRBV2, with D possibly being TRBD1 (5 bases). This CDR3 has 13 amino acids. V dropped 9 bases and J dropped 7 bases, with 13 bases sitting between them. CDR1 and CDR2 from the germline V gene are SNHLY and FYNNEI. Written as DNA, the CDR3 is TGTGCCAGGAAGGGGCAAGGGAATTCACCCCTCCACTTT. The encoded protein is CARKGQGNSPLHF. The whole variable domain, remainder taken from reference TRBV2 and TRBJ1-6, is EPEVTQTPSHQVTQMGQEVILRCVPISNHLYFYWYRQILGQKVEFLVSFYNNEISEKSEIFDDQFSVERPDGSNFTLKIRSTKLEDSAMYFCARKGQGNSPLHFGNGTRLTVT.

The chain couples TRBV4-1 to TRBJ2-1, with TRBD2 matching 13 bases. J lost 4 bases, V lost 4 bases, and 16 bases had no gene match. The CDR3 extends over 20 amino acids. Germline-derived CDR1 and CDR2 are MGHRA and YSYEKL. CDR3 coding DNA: TGCGCCAGCAGCCCCCGGGAACTAGCGGGGGGGCTTCGGATATACAATGAGCAGTTCTTC. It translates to CASSPRELAGGLRIYNEQFF.

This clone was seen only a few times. CDR3 nucleotides: TGTGCCTGGAGTGTAGAGACAGGGGATGAAAAACTGTTTTTT. Its translation: CAWSVETGDEKLFF. This chain connects TRBV30 to TRBJ1-4; 8 nucleotides align to TRBD1. The CDR3 has 14 amino acids. The ends lost 0 bases at V and 6 bases at J; junction bases unmatched: 3. Germline V gives CDR1 GTSNPN, CDR2 SVGIG (reference sequence).

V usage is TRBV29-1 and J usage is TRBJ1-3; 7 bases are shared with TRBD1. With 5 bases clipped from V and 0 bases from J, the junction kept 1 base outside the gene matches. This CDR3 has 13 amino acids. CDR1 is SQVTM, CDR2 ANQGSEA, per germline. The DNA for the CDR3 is TGCAGCGTTCCAGGGGGCTCTGGAAACACCATATATTTT. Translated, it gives CSVPGGSGNTIYF.

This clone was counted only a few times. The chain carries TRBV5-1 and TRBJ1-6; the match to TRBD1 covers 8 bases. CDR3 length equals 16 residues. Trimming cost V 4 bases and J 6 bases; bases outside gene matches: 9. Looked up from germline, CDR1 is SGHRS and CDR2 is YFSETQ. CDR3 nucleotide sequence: TGCGCCAGCAGCCGAGGTGGACAGGGTATTAATTCACCCCTCCACTTT. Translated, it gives CASSRGGQGINSPLHF.

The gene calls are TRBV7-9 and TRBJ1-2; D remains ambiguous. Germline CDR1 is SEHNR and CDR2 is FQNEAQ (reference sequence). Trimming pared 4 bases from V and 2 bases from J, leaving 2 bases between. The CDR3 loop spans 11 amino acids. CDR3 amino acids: CASSSNYGYTF. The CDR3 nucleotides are TGTGCCAGCAGCTCCAACTATGGCTACACCTTC. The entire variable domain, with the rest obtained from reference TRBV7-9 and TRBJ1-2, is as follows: DTGVSQNPRHKITKRGQNVTFRCDPISEHNRLYWYRQTLGQGPEFLTYFQNEAQLEKSRLLSDRFSAERPKGSFSTLEIQRTEQGDSAMYLCASSSNYGYTFGSGTRLTVV.

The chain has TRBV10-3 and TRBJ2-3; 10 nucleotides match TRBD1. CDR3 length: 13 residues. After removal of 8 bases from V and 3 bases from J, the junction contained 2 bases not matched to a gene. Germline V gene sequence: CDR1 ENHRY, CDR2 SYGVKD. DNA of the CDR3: TGTGCCATCGGGGGACAGGGGACAGATACGCAGTATTTT. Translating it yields CAIGGQGTDTQYF.

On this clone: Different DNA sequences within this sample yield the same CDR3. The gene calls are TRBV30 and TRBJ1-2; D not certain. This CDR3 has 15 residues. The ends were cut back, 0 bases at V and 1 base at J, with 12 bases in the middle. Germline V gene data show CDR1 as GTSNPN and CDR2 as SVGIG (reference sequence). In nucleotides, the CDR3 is TGTGCCTGGAGTGTACCCCCGGGCGGTAACTATGGCTACACCTTC. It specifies CAWSVPPGGNYGYTF. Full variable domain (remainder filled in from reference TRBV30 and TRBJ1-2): SQTIHQWPATLVQPVGSPLSLECTVEGTSNPNLYWYRQAAGRGLQLLFYSVGIGQISSEVPQNLSASRPQDRQFILSSKKLLLSDSGFYLCAWSVPPGGNYGYTFGSGTRLTVV.

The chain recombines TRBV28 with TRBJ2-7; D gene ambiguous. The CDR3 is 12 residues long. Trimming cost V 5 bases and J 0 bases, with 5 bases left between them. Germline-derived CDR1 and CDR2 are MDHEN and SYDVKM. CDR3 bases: TGTGCCAGCAGTCGGGCCTCCTACGAGCAGTACTTC. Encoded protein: CASSRASYEQYF. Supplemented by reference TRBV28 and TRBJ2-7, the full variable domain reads DVKVTQSSRYLVKRTGEKVFLECVQDMDHENMFWYRQDPGLGLRLIYFSYDVKMKEKGDIPEGYSVSREKKERFSLILESASTNQTSMYLCASSRASYEQYFGPGTRLTVT.

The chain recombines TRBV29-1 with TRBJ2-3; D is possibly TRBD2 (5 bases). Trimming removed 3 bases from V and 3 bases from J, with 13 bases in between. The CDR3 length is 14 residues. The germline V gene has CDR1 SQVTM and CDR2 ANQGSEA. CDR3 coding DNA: TGCAGCGTTGATCCGGGGTTTGGGACAGATACGCAGTATTTT. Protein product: CSVDPGFGTDTQYF.

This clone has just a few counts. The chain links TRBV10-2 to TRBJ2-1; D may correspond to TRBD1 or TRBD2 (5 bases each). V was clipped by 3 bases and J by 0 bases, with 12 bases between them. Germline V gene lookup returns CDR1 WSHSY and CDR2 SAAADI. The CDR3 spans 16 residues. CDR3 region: CASSDQGRGSYNEQFF. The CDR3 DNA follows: TGCGCCAGCAGTGACCAGGGCCGGGGCTCCTACAATGAGCAGTTCTTC.

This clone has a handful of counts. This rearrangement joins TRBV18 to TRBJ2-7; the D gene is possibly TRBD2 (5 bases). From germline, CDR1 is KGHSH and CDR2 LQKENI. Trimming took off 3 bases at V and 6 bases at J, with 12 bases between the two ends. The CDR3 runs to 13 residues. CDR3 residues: CASSPPSGSEQYF. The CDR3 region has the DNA TGTGCCAGCTCACCGCCAAGTGGGAGCGAGCAGTACTTC.

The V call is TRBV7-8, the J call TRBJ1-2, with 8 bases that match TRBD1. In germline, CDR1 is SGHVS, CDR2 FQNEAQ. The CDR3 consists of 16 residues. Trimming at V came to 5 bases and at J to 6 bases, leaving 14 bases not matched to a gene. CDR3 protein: CASSRTAGRGPDGYTF. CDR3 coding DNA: TGTGCCAGCAGCCGTACCGCGGGCAGGGGGCCGGATGGCTACACCTTC.

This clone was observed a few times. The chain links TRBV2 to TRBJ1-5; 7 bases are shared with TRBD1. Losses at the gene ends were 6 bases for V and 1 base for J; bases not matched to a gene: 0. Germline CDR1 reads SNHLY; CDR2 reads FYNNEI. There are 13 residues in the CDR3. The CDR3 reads CASRGQSNQPQHF. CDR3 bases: TGTGCCAGCAGGGGACAGAGCAATCAGCCCCAGCATTTT.

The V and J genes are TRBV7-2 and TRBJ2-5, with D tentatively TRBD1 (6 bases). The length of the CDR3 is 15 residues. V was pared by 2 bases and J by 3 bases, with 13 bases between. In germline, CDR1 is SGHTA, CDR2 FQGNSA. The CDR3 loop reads CASSLYGTSKETQYF. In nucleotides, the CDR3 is TGTGCCAGCAGCTTATATGGGACAAGCAAAGAGACCCAGTACTTC.

The CDR3 region is CASSPQRGGVIRDGYTF. For the CDR3, the DNA is TGTGCCAGCTCACCACAGCGCGGAGGGGTCATAAGGGATGGCTACACCTTC. The chain recombines TRBV18 with TRBJ1-2, with a weak D call TRBD1 (5 bases). Per the germline V gene, CDR1 is KGHSH and CDR2 is LQKENI. V was shortened by 1 base and J by 6 bases, with 21 bases between the two germline ends. The CDR3 spans 17 residues.

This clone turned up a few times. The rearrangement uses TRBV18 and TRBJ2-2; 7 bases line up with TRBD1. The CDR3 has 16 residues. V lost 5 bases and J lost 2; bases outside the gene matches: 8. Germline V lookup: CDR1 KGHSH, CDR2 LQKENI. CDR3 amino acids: CASSRDSRQNTGELFF. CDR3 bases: TGTGCCAGCTCAAGGGACAGCCGCCAAAACACCGGGGAGCTGTTTTTT. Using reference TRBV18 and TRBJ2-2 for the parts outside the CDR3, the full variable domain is NAGVMQNPRHLVRRRGQEARLRCSPMKGHSHVYWYRQLPEEGLKFMVYLQKENIIDESGMPKERFSAEFPKEGPSILRIQQVVRGDSAAYFCASSRDSRQNTGELFFGEGSRLTVL.

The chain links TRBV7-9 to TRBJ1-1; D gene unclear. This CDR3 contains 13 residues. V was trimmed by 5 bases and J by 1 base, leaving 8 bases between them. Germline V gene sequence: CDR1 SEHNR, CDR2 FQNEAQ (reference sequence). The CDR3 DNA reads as TGTGCCAGCAGCCCGGGTGGGAACACTGAAGCTTTCTTT. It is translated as CASSPGGNTEAFF. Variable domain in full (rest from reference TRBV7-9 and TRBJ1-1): DTGVSQNPRHKITKRGQNVTFRCDPISEHNRLYWYRQTLGQGPEFLTYFQNEAQLEKSRLLSDRFSAERPKGSFSTLEIQRTEQGDSAMYLCASSPGGNTEAFFGQGTRLTVV.

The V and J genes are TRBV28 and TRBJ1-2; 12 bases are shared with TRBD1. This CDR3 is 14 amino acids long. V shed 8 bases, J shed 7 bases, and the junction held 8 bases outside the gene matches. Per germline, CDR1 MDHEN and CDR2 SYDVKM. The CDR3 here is CASAPGTGGLGYTF. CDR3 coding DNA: TGTGCCAGCGCCCCCGGGACAGGGGGCCTTGGCTACACCTTC.

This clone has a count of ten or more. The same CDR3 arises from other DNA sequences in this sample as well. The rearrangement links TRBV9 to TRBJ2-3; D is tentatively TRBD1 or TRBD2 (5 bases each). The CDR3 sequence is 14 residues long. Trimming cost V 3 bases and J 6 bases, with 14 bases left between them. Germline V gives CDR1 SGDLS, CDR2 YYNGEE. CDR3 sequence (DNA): TGTGCCAGCAGCGGCACCGGGGCCCGCGATACGCAGTATTTT. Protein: CASSGTGARDTQYF.

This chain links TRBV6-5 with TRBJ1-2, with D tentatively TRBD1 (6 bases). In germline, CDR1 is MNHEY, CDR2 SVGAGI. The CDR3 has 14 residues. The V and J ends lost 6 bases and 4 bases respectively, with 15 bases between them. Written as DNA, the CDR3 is TGTGCCAGCAGGCTAGACAGGTTACCCTATGGCTACACCTTC. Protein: CASRLDRLPYGYTF.